What follows describes a single T cell receptor (beta chain). This clonotype was seen more than once but under ten times. Its antigen is still unknown. Per-base quality was not reported, and no clone a single base away is much larger than it. Library preparation employed 5' RACE. These reads were obtained on an Illumina HiSeq 2500. A second PCR of about 6 to 12 cycles was performed with a sample-barcoded 5' primer and a J-beta primer mix. Each TCR beta cDNA molecule received a unique molecular identifier from a template-switch 5' adaptor carrying 12 random nucleotides. At least 2.5 million CDR3-containing paired-end reads were obtained from each sample. First-strand cDNA synthesis was performed from all RNA using the Mint cDNA synthesis kit, with priming by a TRBC-specific oligonucleotide. All cDNA was treated with uracil-DNA glycosylase and then went through a first 18-cycle PCR with the universal primers M1SS and BC2_uni_R. The original methods were these. For normalization, 1 million high-quality reads were randomly selected from each sample, with every read carrying a distinct molecular identifier. Instead of being binned into consensus sequences, reads with shared molecular identifiers were discarded. MiTCR, run with a Q25 quality threshold and the strictest error-elimination algorithm, handled CDR3 identification, clonotype clustering and error correction. Lower-bound total TCR beta diversity was estimated with a nonparametric unseen species model using Euler transformation. The public reads were reanalyzed by TCRdb: fastp trimming at Q25, MiXCR alignment, in-frame beta chains only. Each CDR3 protein gets just one entry, which takes the most common genes and DNA from the rows behind it. Here the V and J calls rest on TCRdb's processing, not on the authors' analysis. The sample table records around 1.5 million distinct CDR3 sequences; about 43% of these occur just once. The top ten constitute approximately 7.9% of the sample.

The donors were 40 or so Caucasian individuals from Russia, aged 6 to 90 years, who were systemically healthy. Each donor gave approximately 9.3 milliliters of peripheral blood, collected into EDTA-treated Vacutainer tubes. PBMCs were isolated by Ficoll-Paque density-gradient centrifugation, with at least 7 million obtained per sample. Trizol reagent was used to extract total RNA from the PBMCs, yielding at least 6 micrograms per sample. The percentages of naive CD45RAhigh/CD27high T cells were determined by flow cytometry on a PBMC aliquot from every donor. This sample was included in a study of blood T cells in healthy people across ages (dated by TCRdb to 2013 to 2016). About the study as a whole: Template switching captured roughly one uniquely barcoded TCR beta cDNA molecule per two T cells in model experiments. The donors were divided into four age groups: young (average approximately 15 years), middle-aged (about 40), aged (around 59) and long-lived (around 87). Using the same blood draw, the study looked at two additional independent replicas of 1 million unique cDNA reads for two donors, one aged 18 to 30 and the other aged 80 or older. The study measured age-related changes in TCR beta repertoire diversity using deep sequencing normalized with unique cDNA molecular identifiers. To avoid experimental bias, donors of different ages were spread randomly across the sequencing lanes.

The CDR3 runs 12 residues from the cysteine to the phenylalanine. Just CDR3 DNA is preserved here, 36 bases in frame from base 1. For CDR1 and CDR2, the germline V gene (reference sequence) lists LGHDT and YNNKEL. V is reduced by 3 bases and J by 7 bases, leaving a spacing of 7 bases between them. General findings and caveats noted by the study authors: Observed TCR beta diversity per million T cells fell roughly linearly with age, and a significant reduction was already apparent by age roughly 40. The long-lived group showed more naive CD4+ T cells, fewer expanded clones and increased TCR diversity than the aged group, suggesting age selection. There was a strong correlation between observed TCR beta diversity and the percentage of naive T cells measured by flow cytometry. Because the CMV infection status of the donors was unknown, age-related changes in expanded clonotypes may potentially have been confounded. Estimates of total diversity based on one million sequenced T cells were regarded as lower bounds and as underestimates. Conclusive comparison of naive and antigen-experienced compartments was prevented by the profiling of bulk unsorted PBMCs.

The sequence derives from a woman aged 18-29 years in good health. Sequences were obtained from blood. Rearrangement joined TRBV3-1 to TRBJ1-5, with the D segment identity uncertain. The DNA sequence follows: TGTGCCAGCAGCCAGTCGTACCAGCCCCAGCATTTT. It specifies CASSQSYQPQHF.